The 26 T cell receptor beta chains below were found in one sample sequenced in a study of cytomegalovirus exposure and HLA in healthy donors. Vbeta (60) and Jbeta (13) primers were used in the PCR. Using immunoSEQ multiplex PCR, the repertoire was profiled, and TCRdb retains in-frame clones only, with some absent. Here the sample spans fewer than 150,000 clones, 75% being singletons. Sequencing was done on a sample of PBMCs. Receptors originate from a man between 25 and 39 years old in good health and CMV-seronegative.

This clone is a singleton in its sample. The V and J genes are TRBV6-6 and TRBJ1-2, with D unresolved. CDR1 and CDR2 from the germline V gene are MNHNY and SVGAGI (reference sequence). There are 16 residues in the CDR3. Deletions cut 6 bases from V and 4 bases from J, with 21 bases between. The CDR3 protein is CASSSLIGSGFYGYTF. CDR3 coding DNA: TGTGCCAGCAGCTCCCTTATCGGATCGGGGTTCTATGGCTACACCTTC.

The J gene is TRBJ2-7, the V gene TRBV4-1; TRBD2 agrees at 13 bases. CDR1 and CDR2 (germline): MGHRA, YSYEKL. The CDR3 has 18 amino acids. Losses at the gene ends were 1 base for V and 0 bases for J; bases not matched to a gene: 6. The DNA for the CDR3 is TGCGCCAGCAGCCAAGGGACTAGCGGGGGCACATACTCCTACGAGCAGTACTTC. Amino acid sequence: CASSQGTSGGTYSYEQYF.

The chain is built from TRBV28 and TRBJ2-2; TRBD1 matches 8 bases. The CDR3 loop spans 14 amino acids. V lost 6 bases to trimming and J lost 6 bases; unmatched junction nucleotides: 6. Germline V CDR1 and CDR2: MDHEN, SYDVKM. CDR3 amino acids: CASSIRQGSGELFF. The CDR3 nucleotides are TGTGCCAGCAGCATCCGACAGGGGTCCGGGGAGCTGTTTTTT.

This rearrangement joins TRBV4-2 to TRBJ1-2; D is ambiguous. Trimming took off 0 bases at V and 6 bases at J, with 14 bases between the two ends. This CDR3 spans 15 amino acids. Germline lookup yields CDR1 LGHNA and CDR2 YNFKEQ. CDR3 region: CASSQDGGTVNGYTF. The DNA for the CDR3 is TGTGCCAGCAGCCAAGATGGAGGAACAGTGAATGGCTACACCTTC.

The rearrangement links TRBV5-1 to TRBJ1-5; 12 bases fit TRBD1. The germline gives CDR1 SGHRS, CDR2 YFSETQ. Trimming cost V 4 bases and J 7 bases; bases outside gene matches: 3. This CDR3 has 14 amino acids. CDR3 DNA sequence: TGCGCCAGCAGCCAAGGGACAGGGGGCCAGCCCCAGCATTTT. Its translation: CASSQGTGGQPQHF.

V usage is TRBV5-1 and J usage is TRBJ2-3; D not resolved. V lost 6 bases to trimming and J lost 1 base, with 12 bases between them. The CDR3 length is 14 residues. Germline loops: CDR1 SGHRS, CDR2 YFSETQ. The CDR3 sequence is CASIELPGTDTQYF. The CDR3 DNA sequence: TGCGCCAGCATAGAACTACCCGGCACAGATACGCAGTATTTT.

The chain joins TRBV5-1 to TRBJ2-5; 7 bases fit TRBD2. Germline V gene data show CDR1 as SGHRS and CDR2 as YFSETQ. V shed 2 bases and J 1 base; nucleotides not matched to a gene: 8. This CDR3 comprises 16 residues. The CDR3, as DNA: TGCGCCAGCAGCTTTGGGCAGATAGCGGGCCAAGAGACCCAGTACTTC. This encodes CASSFGQIAGQETQYF. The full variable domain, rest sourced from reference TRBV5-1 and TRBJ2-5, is KAGVTQTPRYLIKTRGQQVTLSCSPISGHRSVSWYQQTPGQGLQFLFEYFSETQRNKGNFPGRFSGRQFSNSRSEMNVSTLELGDSALYLCASSFGQIAGQETQYFGPGTRLLVL.

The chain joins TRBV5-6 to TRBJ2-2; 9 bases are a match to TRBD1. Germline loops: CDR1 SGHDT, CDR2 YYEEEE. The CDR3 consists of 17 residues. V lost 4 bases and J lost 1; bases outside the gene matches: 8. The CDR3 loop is CASSLGQGSRNTGELFF. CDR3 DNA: TGTGCCAGCAGCCTAGGACAGGGGAGTCGGAACACCGGGGAGCTGTTTTTT.

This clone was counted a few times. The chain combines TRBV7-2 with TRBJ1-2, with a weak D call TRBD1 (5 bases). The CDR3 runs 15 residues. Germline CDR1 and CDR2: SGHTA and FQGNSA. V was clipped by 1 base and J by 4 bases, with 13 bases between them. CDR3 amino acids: CASSLVGAVGYGYTF. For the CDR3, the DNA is TGTGCCAGCAGCTTAGTTGGGGCGGTTGGCTATGGCTACACCTTC.

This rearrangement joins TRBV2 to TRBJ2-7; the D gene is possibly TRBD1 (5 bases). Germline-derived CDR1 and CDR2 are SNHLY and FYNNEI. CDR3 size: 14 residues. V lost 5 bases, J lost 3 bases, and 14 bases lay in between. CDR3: CASSSQGLNYEQYF. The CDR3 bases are TGTGCCAGCAGTTCCCAGGGTCTCAACTACGAGCAGTACTTC.

The DNA of the CDR3 is TGTGCCAGCAGCCAAGGGTCAGGGGCAACTGGAAACACCATATATTTT. Protein product: CASSQGSGATGNTIYF. V gene TRBV7-8 combines with J gene TRBJ1-3; tentatively, D is TRBD1 (6 bases). V lost 5 bases and J 2 bases, leaving 16 bases between the germline ends. Germline CDR1 and CDR2: SGHVS and FQNEAQ. The CDR3 contains 16 residues.

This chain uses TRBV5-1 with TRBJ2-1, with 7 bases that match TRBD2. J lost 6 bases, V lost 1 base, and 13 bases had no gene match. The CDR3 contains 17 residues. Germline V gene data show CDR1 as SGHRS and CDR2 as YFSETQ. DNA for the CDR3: TGCGCCAGCAGCTTGTTGGTCCCCGGACTAGGAACCAATGAGCAGTTCTTC. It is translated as CASSLLVPGLGTNEQFF.

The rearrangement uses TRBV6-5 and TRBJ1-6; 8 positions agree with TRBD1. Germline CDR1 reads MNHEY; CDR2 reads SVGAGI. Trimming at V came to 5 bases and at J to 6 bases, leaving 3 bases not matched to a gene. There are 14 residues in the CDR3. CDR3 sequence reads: CASSTTGVNSPLHF. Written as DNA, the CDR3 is TGTGCCAGCAGTACGACAGGGGTTAATTCACCCCTCCACTTT.

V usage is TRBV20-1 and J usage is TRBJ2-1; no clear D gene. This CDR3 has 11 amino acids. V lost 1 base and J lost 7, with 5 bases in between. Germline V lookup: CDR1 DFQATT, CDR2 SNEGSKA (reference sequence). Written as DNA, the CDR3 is TGCAGTGCTAGAGGGCTTAATGAGCAGTTCTTC. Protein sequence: CSARGLNEQFF.

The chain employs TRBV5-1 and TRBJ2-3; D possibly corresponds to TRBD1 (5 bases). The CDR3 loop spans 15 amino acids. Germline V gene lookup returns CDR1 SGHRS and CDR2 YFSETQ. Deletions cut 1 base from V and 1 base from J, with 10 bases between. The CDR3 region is CASSLSQGGTDTQYF. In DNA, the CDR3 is TGCGCCAGCAGCTTGAGCCAGGGCGGCACAGATACGCAGTATTTT. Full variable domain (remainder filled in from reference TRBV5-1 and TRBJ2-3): KAGVTQTPRYLIKTRGQQVTLSCSPISGHRSVSWYQQTPGQGLQFLFEYFSETQRNKGNFPGRFSGRQFSNSRSEMNVSTLELGDSALYLCASSLSQGGTDTQYFGPGTRLTVL.

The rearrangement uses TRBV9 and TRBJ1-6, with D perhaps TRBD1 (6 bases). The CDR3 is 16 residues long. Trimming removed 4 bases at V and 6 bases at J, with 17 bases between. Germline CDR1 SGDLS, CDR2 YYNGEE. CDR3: CASSPEGGGTNSPLHF. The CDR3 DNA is TGTGCCAGCAGCCCCGAAGGGGGAGGGACTAATTCACCCCTCCACTTT.

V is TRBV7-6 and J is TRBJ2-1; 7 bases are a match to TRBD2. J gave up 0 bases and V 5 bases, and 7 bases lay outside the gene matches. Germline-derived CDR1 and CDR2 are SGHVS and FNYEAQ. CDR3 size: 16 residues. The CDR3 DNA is TGTGCCAGCAGCCTACTGGGGGGGAGCTCCTACAATGAGCAGTTCTTC. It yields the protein CASSLLGGSSYNEQFF.

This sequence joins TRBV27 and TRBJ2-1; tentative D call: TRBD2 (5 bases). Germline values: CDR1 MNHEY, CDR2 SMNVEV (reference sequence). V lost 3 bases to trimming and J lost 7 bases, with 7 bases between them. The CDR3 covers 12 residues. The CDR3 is CASSFTSNEQFF. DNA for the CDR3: TGTGCCAGCAGTTTCACTAGTAATGAGCAGTTCTTC.

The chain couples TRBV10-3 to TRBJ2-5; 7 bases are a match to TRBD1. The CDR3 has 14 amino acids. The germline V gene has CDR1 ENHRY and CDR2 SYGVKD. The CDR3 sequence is CADRRGSWGETQYF. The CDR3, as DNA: TGTGCGGACCGCAGGGGGTCCTGGGGAGAGACCCAGTACTTC.

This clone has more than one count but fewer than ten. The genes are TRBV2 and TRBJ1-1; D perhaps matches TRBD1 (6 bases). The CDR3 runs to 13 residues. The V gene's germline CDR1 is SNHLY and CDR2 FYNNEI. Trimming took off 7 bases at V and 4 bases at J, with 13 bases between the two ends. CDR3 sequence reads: CASNYRAGTEAFF. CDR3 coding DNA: TGTGCCAGCAACTACAGGGCAGGCACTGAAGCTTTCTTT.

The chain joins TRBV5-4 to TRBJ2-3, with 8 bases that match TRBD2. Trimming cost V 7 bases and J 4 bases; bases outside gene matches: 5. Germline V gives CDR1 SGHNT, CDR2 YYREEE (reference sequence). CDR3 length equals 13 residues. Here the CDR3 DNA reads TGTGCCAGCGAAATCGGGGGGGCAGATACGCAGTATTTT. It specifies CASEIGGADTQYF.

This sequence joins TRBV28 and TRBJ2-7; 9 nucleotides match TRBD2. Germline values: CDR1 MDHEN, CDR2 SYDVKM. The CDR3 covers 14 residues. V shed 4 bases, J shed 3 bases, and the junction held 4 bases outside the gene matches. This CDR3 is CASSSPSGVYEQYF. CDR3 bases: TGTGCCAGCAGTTCCCCTAGCGGGGTCTACGAGCAGTACTTC.

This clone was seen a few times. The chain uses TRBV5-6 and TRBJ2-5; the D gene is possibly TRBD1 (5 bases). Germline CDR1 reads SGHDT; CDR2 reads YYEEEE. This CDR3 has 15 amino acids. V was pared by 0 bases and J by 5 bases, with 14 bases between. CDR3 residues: CASSLVDQPGETQYF. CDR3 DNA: TGTGCCAGCAGCTTGGTTGACCAACCAGGGGAGACCCAGTACTTC. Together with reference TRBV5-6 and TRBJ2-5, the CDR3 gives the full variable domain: DAGVTQSPTHLIKTRGQQVTLRCSPKSGHDTVSWYQQALGQGPQFIFQYYEEEERQRGNFPDRFSGHQFPNYSSELNVNALLLGDSALYLCASSLVDQPGETQYFGPGTRLLVL.

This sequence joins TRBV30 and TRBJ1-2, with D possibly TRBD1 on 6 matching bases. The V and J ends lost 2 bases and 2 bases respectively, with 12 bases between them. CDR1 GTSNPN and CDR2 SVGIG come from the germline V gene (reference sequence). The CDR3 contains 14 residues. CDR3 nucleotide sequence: TGTGCCTGGAGTAGACAGGAACCCAACTATGGCTACACCTTC. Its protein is CAWSRQEPNYGYTF.

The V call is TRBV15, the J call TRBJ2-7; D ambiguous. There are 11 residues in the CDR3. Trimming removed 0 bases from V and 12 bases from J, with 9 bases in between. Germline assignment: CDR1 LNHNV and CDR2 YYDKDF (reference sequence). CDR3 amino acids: CATSRDDYTYF. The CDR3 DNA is TGTGCCACCAGCAGAGATGATTACACGTACTTC.

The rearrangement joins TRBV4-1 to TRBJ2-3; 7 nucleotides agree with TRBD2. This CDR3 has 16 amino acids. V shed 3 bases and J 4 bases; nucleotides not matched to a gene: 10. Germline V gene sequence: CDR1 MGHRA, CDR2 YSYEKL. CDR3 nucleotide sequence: TGCGCCAGCAGCCAGTGGGGCGGGAGAAATTCAGATACGCAGTATTTT. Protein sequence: CASSQWGGRNSDTQYF.